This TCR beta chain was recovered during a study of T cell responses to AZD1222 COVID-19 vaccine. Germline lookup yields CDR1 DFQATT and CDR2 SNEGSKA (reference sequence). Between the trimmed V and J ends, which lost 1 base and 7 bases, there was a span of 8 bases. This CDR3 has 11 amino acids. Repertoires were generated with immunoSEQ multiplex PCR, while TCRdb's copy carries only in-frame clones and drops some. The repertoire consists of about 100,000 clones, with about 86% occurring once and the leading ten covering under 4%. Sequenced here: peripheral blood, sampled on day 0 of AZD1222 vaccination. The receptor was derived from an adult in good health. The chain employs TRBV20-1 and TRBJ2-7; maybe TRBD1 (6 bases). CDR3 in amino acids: CSARARGEQYF. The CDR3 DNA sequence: TGCAGTGCTAGAGCCAGGGGAGAGCAGTACTTC.